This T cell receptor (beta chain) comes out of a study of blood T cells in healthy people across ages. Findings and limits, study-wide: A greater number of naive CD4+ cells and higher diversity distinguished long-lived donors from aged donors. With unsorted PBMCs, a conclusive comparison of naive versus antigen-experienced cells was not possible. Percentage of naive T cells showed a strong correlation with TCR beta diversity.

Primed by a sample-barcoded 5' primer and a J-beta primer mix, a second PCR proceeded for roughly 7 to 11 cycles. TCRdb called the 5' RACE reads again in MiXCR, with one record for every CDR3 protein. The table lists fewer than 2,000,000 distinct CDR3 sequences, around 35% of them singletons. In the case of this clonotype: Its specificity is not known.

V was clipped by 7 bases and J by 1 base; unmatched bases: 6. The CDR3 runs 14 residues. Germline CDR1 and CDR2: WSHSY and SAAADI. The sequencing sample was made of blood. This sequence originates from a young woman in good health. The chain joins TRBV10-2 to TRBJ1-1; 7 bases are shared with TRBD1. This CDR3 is CASNYRGPNTEAFF. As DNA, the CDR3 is TGCGCCAGCAATTACAGGGGACCGAACACTGAAGCTTTCTTT.